A single sample is the source of the 5 T cell receptor beta chains below, sequenced in a study of blood T cell repertoires in COVID-19. Libraries were prepared by immunoSEQ multiplex PCR; TCRdb keeps only in-frame clonotypes and omits some of them. The sample contains tens of thousands of clones, 72% of which appear only once. Material for sequencing was peripheral blood. The receptors come from a woman aged 60-70 years in a cohort sampled during active or convalescent COVID-19.

The rearrangement links TRBV6-2 or TRBV6-3 to TRBJ2-1; 10 nucleotides align to TRBD2. CDR3 length: 15 amino acids. Germline CDR1 MNHEY, CDR2 SVGEGT. Unmatched junction bases numbered 6, after V lost 4 bases and J lost 6 bases. The CDR3 bases are TGTGCCAGCAGTTGGGCAGCGGGGGGGAGCAATGAGCAGTTCTTC. This encodes CASSWAAGGSNEQFF.

A word on this clone: Additional DNA sequences in this sample encode the identical CDR3. Written as DNA, the CDR3 is TGTGCCAGCAGTGAGGACAGTCTGGAGACCCAGTACTTC. It specifies CASSEDSLETQYF. V usage is TRBV2 and J usage is TRBJ2-5; D possibly corresponds to TRBD1 (6 bases). V lost 3 bases, J lost 5 bases, and 10 bases lay in between. Per germline, CDR1 SNHLY and CDR2 FYNNEI. The CDR3 is 13 amino acids. The whole variable domain, filled in from reference TRBV2 and TRBJ2-5, reads EPEVTQTPSHQVTQMGQEVILRCVPISNHLYFYWYRQILGQKVEFLVSFYNNEISEKSEIFDDQFSVERPDGSNFTLKIRSTKLEDSAMYFCASSEDSLETQYFGPGTRLLVL.

The J gene is TRBJ1-2, the V gene TRBV29-1, with 12 bases matching TRBD1. The CDR3 length is 13 residues. Trimming cost V 7 bases and J 7 bases; bases outside gene matches: 7. CDR1 is SQVTM, CDR2 ANQGSEA, per germline. The CDR3 sequence: CSDPGQGARGYTF. The CDR3 nucleotides are TGCAGCGACCCGGGACAGGGGGCGCGTGGCTACACCTTC.

CDR3 sequence (DNA): TGTGCCGCCGGGAGGGAGGATACGCAGTATTTT. It translates to CAAGREDTQYF. The V call is TRBV10-3, the J call TRBJ2-3, with 8 nucleotides matching TRBD2. Germline V lookup: CDR1 ENHRY, CDR2 SYGVKD. The CDR3 contains 11 residues. Unmatched junction bases numbered 4, after V lost 11 bases and J lost 6 bases.

Only one count was recorded for this clone. This chain connects TRBV6-5 to TRBJ1-2; unclear D gene. CDR3 size: 11 residues. The V gene's germline CDR1 is MNHEY and CDR2 SVGAGI. V was shortened by 2 bases and J by 8 bases, with 6 bases between the two germline ends. The chain's CDR3 is CASSYLGGYTF. The CDR3 DNA is TGTGCCAGCAGTTACCTCGGGGGCTACACCTTC.